This T cell receptor (beta chain) was sequenced during a study of neurological immune-mediated disorders. This clonotype is termed medium-sized (0.01 to 0.1%). The CDR3 is made up of 11 amino acids. V was cut by 5 bases and J by 1 base, with 3 bases left in between. Germline assignment: CDR1 SGHTA and CDR2 FQGNSA. A 10-nucleotide random UMI tagged transcripts in template-switch 5'RACE cDNA synthesis. TCRdb called the 5' RACE reads again in MiXCR, with one record for every CDR3 protein. The data contain approximately 16,000 distinct CDR3 sequences, less than 25% of them singletons. This TCR was recovered from a middle-aged man in good health. The source material was PBMCs. The chain uses TRBV7-2 and TRBJ2-7, with unresolved D. CDR3 sequence: CASSTSYEQYF. The CDR3 DNA reads as TGTGCCAGCAGCACGTCCTACGAGCAGTACTTC.